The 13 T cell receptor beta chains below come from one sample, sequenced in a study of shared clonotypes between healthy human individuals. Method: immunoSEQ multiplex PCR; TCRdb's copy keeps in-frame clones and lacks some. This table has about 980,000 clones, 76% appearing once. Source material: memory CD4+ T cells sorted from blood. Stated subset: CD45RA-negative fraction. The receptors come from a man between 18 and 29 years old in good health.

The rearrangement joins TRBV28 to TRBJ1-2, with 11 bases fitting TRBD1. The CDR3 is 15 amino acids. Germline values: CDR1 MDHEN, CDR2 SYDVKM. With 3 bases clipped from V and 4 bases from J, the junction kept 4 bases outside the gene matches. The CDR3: CASSFRTGGGYGYTF. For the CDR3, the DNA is TGTGCCAGCAGTTTCCGGACAGGGGGCGGCTATGGCTACACCTTC.

The CDR3 loop reads CASSGRLGRQNTEAFF. As DNA, the CDR3 is TGTGCCAGCAGTGGGAGGTTGGGCAGGCAGAACACTGAAGCTTTCTTT. The chain links TRBV6-1 to TRBJ1-1; unclear D gene. CDR1 and CDR2 from the germline V gene are MNHNS and SASEGT. The V and J ends lost 4 bases and 1 base respectively, with 16 bases between them. The CDR3 is 16 amino acids.

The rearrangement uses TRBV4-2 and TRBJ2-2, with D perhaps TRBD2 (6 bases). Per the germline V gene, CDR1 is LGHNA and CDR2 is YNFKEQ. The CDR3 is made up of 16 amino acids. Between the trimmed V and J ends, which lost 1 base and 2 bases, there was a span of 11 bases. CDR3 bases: TGTGCCAGCAGCCAAGTTGGGGGGTACAACACCGGGGAGCTGTTTTTT. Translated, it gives CASSQVGGYNTGELFF.

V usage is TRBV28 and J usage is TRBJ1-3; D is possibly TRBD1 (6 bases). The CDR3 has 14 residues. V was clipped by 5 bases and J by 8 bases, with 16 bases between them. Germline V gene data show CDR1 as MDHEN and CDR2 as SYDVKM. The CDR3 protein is CASSVGGRSDTIYF. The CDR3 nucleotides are TGTGCCAGCAGTGTGGGGGGCCGTTCGGACACCATATATTTT.

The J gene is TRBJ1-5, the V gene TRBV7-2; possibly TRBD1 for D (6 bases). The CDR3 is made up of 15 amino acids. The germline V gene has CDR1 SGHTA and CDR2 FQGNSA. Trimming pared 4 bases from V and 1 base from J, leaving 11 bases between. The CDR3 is CASSSQGKSNQPQHF. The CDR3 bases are TGTGCCAGCAGCTCACAGGGTAAGAGCAATCAGCCCCAGCATTTT.

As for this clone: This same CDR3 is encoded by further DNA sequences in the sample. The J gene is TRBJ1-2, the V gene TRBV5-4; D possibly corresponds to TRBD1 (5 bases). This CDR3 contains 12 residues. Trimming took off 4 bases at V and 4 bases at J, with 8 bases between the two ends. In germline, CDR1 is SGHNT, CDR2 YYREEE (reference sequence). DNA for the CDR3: TGTGCCAGCAGCACCGACAGCTATGGCTACACCTTC. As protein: CASSTDSYGYTF.

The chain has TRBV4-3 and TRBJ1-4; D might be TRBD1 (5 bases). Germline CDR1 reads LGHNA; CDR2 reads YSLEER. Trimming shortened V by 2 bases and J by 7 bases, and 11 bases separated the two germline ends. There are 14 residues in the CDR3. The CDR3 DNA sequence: TGCGCCAGCAGCCAACAGGGTAGTGGTGAAAAACTGTTTTTT. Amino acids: CASSQQGSGEKLFF.

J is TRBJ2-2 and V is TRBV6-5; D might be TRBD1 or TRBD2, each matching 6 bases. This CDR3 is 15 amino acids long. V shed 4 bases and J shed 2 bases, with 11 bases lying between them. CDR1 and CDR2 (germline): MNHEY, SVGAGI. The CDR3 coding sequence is TGTGCCAGCAGTTTTCGGGGGCTCAACACCGGGGAGCTGTTTTTT. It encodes CASSFRGLNTGELFF.

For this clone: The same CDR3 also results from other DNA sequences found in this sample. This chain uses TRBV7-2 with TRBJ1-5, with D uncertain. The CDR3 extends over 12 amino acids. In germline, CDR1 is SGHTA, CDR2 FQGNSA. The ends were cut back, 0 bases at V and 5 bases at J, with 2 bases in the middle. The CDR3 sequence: CASSLADQPQHF. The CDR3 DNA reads TGTGCCAGCAGCTTAGCCGATCAGCCCCAGCATTTT.

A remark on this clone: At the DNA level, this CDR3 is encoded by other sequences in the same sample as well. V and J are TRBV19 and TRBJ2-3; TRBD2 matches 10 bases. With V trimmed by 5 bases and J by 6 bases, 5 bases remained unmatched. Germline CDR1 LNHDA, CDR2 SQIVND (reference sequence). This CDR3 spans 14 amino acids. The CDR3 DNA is TGTGCCAGTAGTGGACTAGCGGCCACTGATACGCAGTATTTT. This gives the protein CASSGLAATDTQYF.

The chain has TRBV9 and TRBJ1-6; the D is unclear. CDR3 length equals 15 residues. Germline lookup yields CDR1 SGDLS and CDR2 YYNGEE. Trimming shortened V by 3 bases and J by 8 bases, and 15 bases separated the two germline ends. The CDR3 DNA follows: TGTGCCAGCAGCGCCAGGAGTGGGCATGATTCACCCCTCCACTTT. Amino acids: CASSARSGHDSPLHF.

The CDR3 DNA follows: TGTGCCAGCAGTGGGTGGGAGAACACTGAAGCTTTCTTT. This codes for CASSGWENTEAFF. The genes are TRBV6-1 and TRBJ1-1; D not certain. V lost 4 bases and J 1 base, leaving 7 bases between the germline ends. In germline, CDR1 is MNHNS, CDR2 SASEGT. The length of the CDR3 is 13 residues.

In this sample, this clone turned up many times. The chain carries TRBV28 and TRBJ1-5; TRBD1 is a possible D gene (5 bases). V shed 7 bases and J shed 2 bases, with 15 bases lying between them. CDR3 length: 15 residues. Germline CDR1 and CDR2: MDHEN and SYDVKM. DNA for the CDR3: TGTGCCAGCATCCCCTCGGGGCTGGGCAATCAGCCCCAGCATTTT. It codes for CASIPSGLGNQPQHF.